This record covers a single T cell receptor beta chain. In germline, CDR1 is SGHVS, CDR2 FQNEAQ. Trimming at V came to 4 bases and at J to 0 bases, leaving 0 bases not matched to a gene. This CDR3 is built from 14 residues. Produced via immunoSEQ multiplex PCR; TCRdb's table is partial and in-frame only. The sample has 20,000 to 30,000 clones; about 76% are singletons. The data originate from a study of PD-1 blockade in classical Hodgkin lymphoma. All trial patients relapsed after autologous stem cell transplantation. The sample in question was peripheral blood mononuclear cells (PBMCs), obtained before the second cycle of nivolumab. This clonotype originated in a human donor with classical Hodgkin lymphoma. J is TRBJ1-3 and V is TRBV7-8; 7 bases agree with TRBD1. The CDR3 coding sequence is TGTGCCAGCAGCTGGACAGGCTCTGGAAACACCATATATTTT. As protein: CASSWTGSGNTIYF.